Presented here are 28 T cell receptor beta chains from one specimen sequenced in a study of cytomegalovirus exposure and HLA in healthy donors. Profiling relied on immunoSEQ multiplex PCR, and the TCRdb table lists in-frame clones only, not all of them. The table records hundreds of thousands of clones, less than 95% of them present only once. The source material was PBMCs. All receptors derive from a woman aged 30 to 39 in good health and CMV-seronegative.

This chain links TRBV28 with TRBJ2-6, with TRBD2 matching 13 bases. The germline V gene encodes CDR1 MDHEN and CDR2 SYDVKM. The CDR3 covers 22 residues. With V trimmed by 4 bases and J by 2 bases, 17 bases remained unmatched. CDR3 sequence (DNA): TGTGCCAGCAGTTCACCAGGGGGCGCCGGACTAGCGGGAGCCCCTGGGGCCAACGTCCTGACTTTC. This gives the protein CASSSPGGAGLAGAPGANVLTF.

This clone was seen once. This chain joins TRBV5-1 and TRBJ2-7; 10 positions agree with TRBD1. Germline V gene data show CDR1 as SGHRS and CDR2 as YFSETQ. The CDR3 runs 14 residues. V shed 3 bases and J 2 bases; nucleotides not matched to a gene: 2. The DNA for the CDR3 is TGCGCCAGCAGCTGGGGGACAGGGGCCTACGAGCAGTACTTC. Translated: CASSWGTGAYEQYF.

V is TRBV7-3 and J is TRBJ2-1; 11 bases map to TRBD2. Germline CDR1 SGHTA, CDR2 FQGTGA. The ends lost 5 bases at V and 7 bases at J; junction bases unmatched: 10. The CDR3 is made up of 16 amino acids. This CDR3 reads CASSRRSGRAQNEQFF. Here the CDR3 DNA reads TGTGCCAGCAGCCGTCGTAGCGGGAGGGCCCAAAATGAGCAGTTCTTC.

The chain employs TRBV28 and TRBJ1-1; unclear D gene. CDR3 length: 15 amino acids. Germline lookup yields CDR1 MDHEN and CDR2 SYDVKM. The V gene lost 6 bases and the J gene lost 1 base, with 15 bases spanning the gap. In nucleotides, the CDR3 is TGTGCCAGCAGGACCGGGTCTTCGACGAACACTGAAGCTTTCTTT. Protein: CASRTGSSTNTEAFF.

V gene TRBV29-1 combines with J gene TRBJ2-1, with TRBD2 as a possible D gene (6 bases). Trimming pared 6 bases from V and 4 bases from J, leaving 16 bases between. The CDR3 has 14 amino acids. The germline gives CDR1 SQVTM, CDR2 ANQGSEA. CDR3 sequence reads: CSVVGLHSYNEQFF. DNA for the CDR3: TGCAGCGTCGTGGGACTTCATTCTTACAATGAGCAGTTCTTC.

CDR3 region: CADSGDRGYEQYF. CDR3 DNA: TGTGCAGATAGTGGGGACAGGGGGTACGAGCAGTACTTC. The gene calls are TRBV21-1 and TRBJ2-7; TRBD1 was called by the table and not checked on the DNA. TRBV21-1 is labeled a pseudogene. This CDR3 region has 13 residues.

V usage is TRBV11-3 and J usage is TRBJ2-1; 13 bases agree with TRBD2. V dropped 2 bases and J dropped 5; count of bases not matched to a gene: 0. Germline values: CDR1 SGHNT, CDR2 YENEEA. This CDR3 has 15 residues. This chain's CDR3 is CASSLTSGRDNEQFF. The CDR3 DNA reads TGTGCCAGCAGCTTAACTAGCGGGAGGGACAATGAGCAGTTCTTC.

The rearrangement links TRBV10-3 to TRBJ2-5, with 7 positions matching TRBD1. CDR3 length: 13 amino acids. Germline V gene sequence: CDR1 ENHRY, CDR2 SYGVKD. V lost 6 bases, J lost 1 base, and 2 bases stayed unmatched. CDR3 sequence: CAISPGGQETQYF. The CDR3 nucleotides are TGTGCCATCAGCCCAGGGGGCCAAGAGACCCAGTACTTC.

This chain joins TRBV2 and TRBJ2-1; possibly TRBD1 or TRBD2 for D (5 bases each). Germline-derived CDR1 and CDR2 are SNHLY and FYNNEI. The V end lost 4 bases, the J end lost 6 bases, and 25 bases lay between the germline ends. This CDR3 contains 18 residues. CDR3 residues: CASSVSAPGRPLGNEQFF. In DNA, the CDR3 is TGTGCCAGCAGTGTAAGCGCTCCGGGACGGCCTCTGGGCAATGAGCAGTTCTTC.

The gene calls are TRBV18 and TRBJ2-7, with 7 bases matching TRBD2. J was trimmed by 2 bases and V by 3 bases; bases with no gene match: 4. The CDR3 contains 14 residues. CDR1 and CDR2 from the germline V gene are KGHSH and LQKENI. This chain's CDR3 is CASSPGRGTYEQYF. The CDR3 region has the DNA TGTGCCAGCTCACCGGGGCGGGGGACCTACGAGCAGTACTTC.

This chain uses TRBV30 with TRBJ1-4; tentative D call: TRBD1 (5 bases). The CDR3 has 12 residues. Trimming removed 3 bases at V and 5 bases at J, with 7 bases between. Germline V CDR1 and CDR2: GTSNPN, SVGIG (reference sequence). The CDR3 here is CAWRTVNEKLFF. The CDR3 DNA follows: TGTGCCTGGAGGACAGTCAATGAAAAACTGTTTTTT.

The rearrangement uses TRBV18 and TRBJ1-1; D is unclear. CDR1 and CDR2 from the germline V gene are KGHSH and LQKENI. This CDR3 is 16 amino acids long. Trimming cost V 0 bases and J 1 base, with 12 bases left between them. The CDR3: CASSPPRPGRNTEAFF. CDR3 sequence (DNA): TGTGCCAGCTCACCACCACGTCCGGGCCGGAACACTGAAGCTTTCTTT. The full variable domain, completed using reference TRBV18 and TRBJ1-1, is NAGVMQNPRHLVRRRGQEARLRCSPMKGHSHVYWYRQLPEEGLKFMVYLQKENIIDESGMPKERFSAEFPKEGPSILRIQQVVRGDSAAYFCASSPPRPGRNTEAFFGQGTRLTVV.

The CDR3 coding sequence is TGCAGCGTCAGACCGGACCCAAACTATGGCTACACCTTC. Its protein product is CSVRPDPNYGYTF. The chain has TRBV29-1 and TRBJ1-2; D is unclear. The V and J ends lost 6 bases and 2 bases respectively, with 13 bases between them. The CDR3 has 13 amino acids. Germline assignment: CDR1 SQVTM and CDR2 ANQGSEA.

The chain carries TRBV30 and TRBJ2-7; TRBD1 matches 9 bases. The CDR3 is 14 residues long. In germline, CDR1 is GTSNPN, CDR2 SVGIG (reference sequence). The trim removed 5 bases at V and 3 bases at J, leaving 8 bases unmatched. As DNA, the CDR3 is TGTGCCTGGGCTCCCGGGACAGGGTTCTACGAGCAGTACTTC. The encoded protein is CAWAPGTGFYEQYF.

The chain links TRBV28 to TRBJ1-5, with TRBD1 matching over 10 bases. CDR1 is MDHEN, CDR2 SYDVKM, per germline. The length of the CDR3 is 15 residues. The ends lost 6 bases at V and 7 bases at J; junction bases unmatched: 9. CDR3 coding DNA: TGTGCCAGCAGCGGGGACAGGGGAGGAATACAGCCCCAGCATTTT. Residues: CASSGDRGGIQPQHF.

J is TRBJ2-7 and V is TRBV5-4; D is unresolved. Per germline, CDR1 SGHNT and CDR2 YYREEE (reference sequence). The CDR3 length is 11 residues. Trimming pared 2 bases from V and 4 bases from J, leaving 4 bases between. The CDR3 sequence: CASSFGYEQYF. As DNA, the CDR3 is TGTGCCAGCAGCTTTGGATACGAGCAGTACTTC. The whole variable domain, remainder taken from reference TRBV5-4 and TRBJ2-7, is ETGVTQSPTHLIKTRGQQVTLRCSSQSGHNTVSWYQQALGQGPQFIFQYYREEENGRGNFPPRFSGLQFPNYSSELNVNALELDDSALYLCASSFGYEQYFGPGTRLTVT.

V usage is TRBV11-3 and J usage is TRBJ2-2; D ambiguous. The germline V gene has CDR1 SGHNT and CDR2 YENEEA. CDR3 size: 15 residues. Trimming took 1 base from V and 1 from J, leaving 7 bases between them. The CDR3 reads CASSLVRGNTGELFF. CDR3 in DNA: TGTGCCAGCAGCTTAGTACGCGGGAACACCGGGGAGCTGTTTTTT.

V and J are TRBV5-1 and TRBJ2-1; a possible D gene is TRBD2 (6 bases). V was trimmed by 2 bases and J by 1 base, leaving 10 bases between them. The CDR3 loop spans 15 amino acids. Germline CDR1 and CDR2: SGHRS and YFSETQ. CDR3 protein: CASSLVGRSYNEQFF. CDR3 nucleotides: TGCGCCAGCAGCTTAGTCGGGAGATCCTACAATGAGCAGTTCTTC.

The chain has TRBV4-3 and TRBJ2-7; D is perhaps TRBD1 or TRBD2 (5 bases each). V lost 0 bases and J 2 bases, leaving 11 bases between the germline ends. Germline V CDR1 and CDR2: LGHNA, YSLEER. This CDR3 has 15 residues. CDR3 coding DNA: TGCGCCAGCAGCCAAGAGGGGGTGGGTCCCTACGAGCAGTACTTC. Encoded protein: CASSQEGVGPYEQYF.

The CDR3 nucleotides read TGTGCCACCAAACAGCGAGCGGTGAACACCGGGGAGCTGTTTTTT. Translated, it gives CATKQRAVNTGELFF. This chain connects TRBV27 to TRBJ2-2; possibly TRBD2 for D (5 bases). The V gene's germline CDR1 is MNHEY and CDR2 SMNVEV (reference sequence). The CDR3 has 15 residues. V lost 10 bases, J lost 1 base, and 16 bases lay in between.

The chain has TRBV9 and TRBJ1-4; no firm D call. The CDR3 consists of 14 residues. Germline V gene sequence: CDR1 SGDLS, CDR2 YYNGEE. V was clipped by 3 bases and J by 7 bases, with 13 bases between them. The CDR3: CASSGPGSGEKLFF. CDR3 sequence (DNA): TGTGCCAGCAGCGGGCCAGGCTCCGGTGAAAAACTGTTTTTT.

J is TRBJ2-4 and V is TRBV4-1, with D possibly TRBD1 on 5 matching bases. The germline V gene encodes CDR1 MGHRA and CDR2 YSYEKL. The CDR3 covers 15 residues. Trimming shortened V by 0 bases and J by 6 bases, and 12 bases separated the two germline ends. The CDR3 nucleotides are TGCGCCAGCAGCCAAGAGCCCAGGGAAGGAAACATTCAGTACTTC. Translation gives CASSQEPREGNIQYF.

This clone was seen a few times. The chain links TRBV11-3 to TRBJ2-5, with 12 bases that match TRBD2. The length of the CDR3 is 14 residues. With 6 bases clipped from V and 4 bases from J, the junction kept 3 bases outside the gene matches. Germline CDR1 reads SGHNT; CDR2 reads YENEEA. The CDR3 protein is CASRQGLAGETQYF. In DNA form, the CDR3 reads TGTGCCAGCAGACAGGGACTAGCGGGAGAGACCCAGTACTTC.

This clone occurred a few times. Here the CDR3 DNA reads TGTGCTAGTGGTTCGGGACAGGGGAACACCGGGGAGCTGTTTTTT. It codes for CASGSGQGNTGELFF. The chain carries TRBV12-5 and TRBJ2-2; 9 bases line up with TRBD1. CDR1 and CDR2 (germline): LGHNT, FRNRAP. The V segment lost 4 bases and the J segment 1 base; nucleotides outside the gene matches: 1. This CDR3 has 15 amino acids.

The rearrangement uses TRBV7-2 and TRBJ2-1; the D gene is possibly TRBD1 (6 bases). CDR3 length equals 14 residues. Germline V gene data show CDR1 as SGHTA and CDR2 as FQGNSA. V was pared by 1 base and J by 5 bases, with 9 bases between. CDR3 region: CASSLVSGDNEQFF. The CDR3 nucleotides are TGTGCCAGCAGCTTAGTCTCAGGGGACAATGAGCAGTTCTTC.

The rearrangement links TRBV19 to TRBJ1-5, with a possible D match to TRBD1 (6 bases). The CDR3 consists of 13 residues. From germline, CDR1 is LNHDA and CDR2 SQIVND (reference sequence). V was cut by 3 bases and J by 6 bases, with 9 bases left in between. For the CDR3, the DNA is TGTGCCAGTAGTATCAGGGGTGGTCAGCCCCAGCATTTT. Translated: CASSIRGGQPQHF.

The gene calls are TRBV15 and TRBJ2-7; 13 nucleotides align to TRBD2. Trimming at V came to 0 bases and at J to 0 bases, leaving 8 bases not matched to a gene. Germline V gene data show CDR1 as LNHNV and CDR2 as YYDKDF (reference sequence). The CDR3 is 19 amino acids. The DNA for the CDR3 is TGTGCCACCAGCAGAGATTTCGCCCGGACTAGCGGGAGCTCCTACGAGCAGTACTTC. It yields the protein CATSRDFARTSGSSYEQYF.

In regard to this clone: Germline and junction disagree at one end, which may indicate a read error. The chain couples TRBV15 to TRBJ1-2; 8 nucleotides align to TRBD1. Germline loops: CDR1 LNHNV, CDR2 YYDKDF (reference sequence). The CDR3 length is 14 residues. The CDR3 spells CATSSRGGDRGATF. The CDR3 nucleotides read TGTGCCACCAGCAGTCGGGGAGGTGACAGGGGCGCCACTTTC.